Presented here are 28 T cell receptor beta chains from one specimen sequenced in a study of blood T cell repertoires in COVID-19. Profiled with immunoSEQ multiplex PCR; TCRdb holds only in-frame clones, not every one. This table has over 100,000 clones, approximately 92% appearing once. The sample taken for sequencing was peripheral blood. These receptor sequences come from a young man with acute or convalescent COVID-19.

The rearrangement uses TRBV14 and TRBJ1-6; D uncertain. Trimming removed 5 bases from V and 4 bases from J, with 6 bases in between. Looked up from germline, CDR1 is SGHDN and CDR2 is FVKESK. CDR3 length: 13 residues. The CDR3 is CASSYLYNSPLHF. CDR3 DNA: TGTGCCAGCAGCTATTTGTATAATTCACCCCTCCACTTT.

V and J are TRBV5-6 and TRBJ2-7, with 13 bases lining up with TRBD2. V was clipped by 4 bases and J by 6 bases; unmatched bases: 4. CDR1 is SGHDT and CDR2 is YYEEEE in the germline V gene. CDR3 length equals 14 residues. For the CDR3, the DNA is TGTGCCAGCAGCCTCGGACTAGCGGGGGCCGAGCAGTACTTC. This translates into CASSLGLAGAEQYF.

The V gene is TRBV9, the J gene TRBJ1-2; tentatively, D is TRBD1 (5 bases). Germline V gene sequence: CDR1 SGDLS, CDR2 YYNGEE. Between the trimmed V and J ends, which lost 3 bases and 1 base, there was a span of 13 bases. The CDR3 has 15 residues. As DNA, the CDR3 is TGTGCCAGCAGCGACGGGACTCCTCATAACTATGGCTACACCTTC. This encodes CASSDGTPHNYGYTF.

V gene TRBV6-6 combines with J gene TRBJ2-2, with D unclear. The CDR3 contains 15 residues. Germline V CDR1 and CDR2: MNHNY, SVGAGI (reference sequence). Trimming cost V 5 bases and J 4 bases, with 14 bases left between them. The CDR3 DNA reads as TGTGCCAGCAGTCCTGACACCTTTGCCACCGGGGAGCTGTTTTTT. Its protein is CASSPDTFATGELFF.

The rearrangement links TRBV18 to TRBJ1-1; no firm D call. Germline CDR1 KGHSH, CDR2 LQKENI. The CDR3 loop spans 14 amino acids. V was pared by 3 bases and J by 4 bases, with 12 bases between. In DNA, the CDR3 is TGTGCCAGCTCACCCCCGGGAGGAACCACTGAAGCTTTCTTT. Its protein is CASSPPGGTTEAFF. The variable domain in full, completed from reference TRBV18 and TRBJ1-1, reads NAGVMQNPRHLVRRRGQEARLRCSPMKGHSHVYWYRQLPEEGLKFMVYLQKENIIDESGMPKERFSAEFPKEGPSILRIQQVVRGDSAAYFCASSPPGGTTEAFFGQGTRLTVV.

The V and J genes are TRBV5-1 and TRBJ1-1; the match to TRBD1 covers 8 bases. The germline CDR1 and CDR2 sequences are SGHRS and YFSETQ. The CDR3 totals 14 residues. With V trimmed by 1 base and J by 5 bases, 4 bases remained unmatched. CDR3 DNA sequence: TGCGCCAGCAGCTTGCTCGGACAGGGAACTGAAGCTTTCTTT. As protein: CASSLLGQGTEAFF. Filled out from reference TRBV5-1 and TRBJ1-1, the complete variable domain reads KAGVTQTPRYLIKTRGQQVTLSCSPISGHRSVSWYQQTPGQGLQFLFEYFSETQRNKGNFPGRFSGRQFSNSRSEMNVSTLELGDSALYLCASSLLGQGTEAFFGQGTRLTVV.

This rearrangement joins TRBV30 to TRBJ1-2; tentative D call: TRBD1 (6 bases). Looked up from germline, CDR1 is GTSNPN and CDR2 is SVGIG (reference sequence). V was pared by 4 bases and J by 10 bases, with 16 bases between. The CDR3 extends over 12 amino acids. In nucleotides, the CDR3 is TGTGCCTGGACGACGGCAGGGGATCTCTACACCTTC. Translated, it gives CAWTTAGDLYTF.

This chain uses TRBV24-1 with TRBJ2-2; perhaps TRBD1 as D (6 bases). Germline CDR1 reads KGHDR; CDR2 reads SFDVKD. Trimming shortened V by 1 base and J by 3 bases, and 14 bases separated the two germline ends. CDR3 length equals 17 residues. The CDR3 region is CATSDFQGQTYTGELFF. The CDR3 bases are TGTGCCACCAGTGATTTTCAAGGACAGACCTACACCGGGGAGCTGTTTTTT.

CDR3 residues: CASSESRGYEQYF. CDR3 nucleotides: TGTGCCAGCAGTGAGAGTCGGGGATACGAGCAGTACTTC. The chain uses TRBV6-1 and TRBJ2-7, with TRBD2 as a possible D gene (5 bases). V lost 3 bases to trimming and J lost 4 bases, with 10 bases between them. The CDR3 contains 13 residues. Germline loops: CDR1 MNHNS, CDR2 SASEGT.

The V and J genes are TRBV4-1 and TRBJ1-2; perhaps TRBD1 as D (5 bases). V gave up 0 bases and J gave up 5 bases, with 13 bases separating them. The length of the CDR3 is 15 residues. Germline CDR1 MGHRA, CDR2 YSYEKL. This CDR3 reads CASSQDQPGMYGYTF. Here the CDR3 DNA reads TGCGCCAGCAGCCAAGATCAACCAGGGATGTATGGCTACACCTTC.

The chain has TRBV4-1 and TRBJ2-7, with TRBD2 identical over 11 bases. With 3 bases clipped from V and 2 bases from J, the junction kept 9 bases outside the gene matches. In germline, CDR1 is MGHRA, CDR2 YSYEKL. The CDR3 has 17 residues. In nucleotides, the CDR3 is TGCGCCAGCAGCCACAATCTAGCGGGAGGACGGGCCTACGAGCAGTACTTC. Its translation is CASSHNLAGGRAYEQYF.

This clone was counted a single time. The chain carries TRBV27 and TRBJ2-7; no clear D. The V and J ends lost 3 bases and 1 base respectively, with 10 bases between them. The CDR3 loop spans 14 amino acids. The V gene's germline CDR1 is MNHEY and CDR2 SMNVEV (reference sequence). CDR3 sequence (DNA): TGTGCCAGCAGTTTTTCAAGAGATTCCTACGAGCAGTACTTC. This sequence encodes CASSFSRDSYEQYF.

The rearrangement joins TRBV5-4 to TRBJ1-4, with 9 bases aligning to TRBD1. CDR3 length: 16 amino acids. With 4 bases clipped from V and 0 bases from J, the junction kept 4 bases outside the gene matches. Germline assignment: CDR1 SGHNT and CDR2 YYREEE (reference sequence). The CDR3 DNA follows: TGTGCCAGCAGCCAGCGGACAGGGGCAACTAATGAAAAACTGTTTTTT. Translation: CASSQRTGATNEKLFF.

V and J are TRBV10-2 and TRBJ1-1; D unresolved. Germline V gene data show CDR1 as WSHSY and CDR2 as SAAADI. Trimming pared 4 bases from V and 5 bases from J, leaving 5 bases between. This CDR3 region has 11 residues. The CDR3 sequence: CASSAGTEAFF. CDR3 nucleotide sequence: TGCGCCAGCAGTGCGGGAACTGAAGCTTTCTTT.

The DNA for the CDR3 is TGCAGCGTTGTCCAACAGGGTACCTACGAGCAGTACTTC. Amino acid sequence: CSVVQQGTYEQYF. The chain has TRBV29-1 and TRBJ2-7; possibly TRBD1 for D (6 bases). The V end lost 4 bases, the J end lost 2 bases, and 12 bases lay between the germline ends. CDR3 size: 13 residues. Germline values: CDR1 SQVTM, CDR2 ANQGSEA.

The gene calls are TRBV27 and TRBJ1-5; 8 positions agree with TRBD1. V lost 2 bases and J lost 3; bases outside the gene matches: 6. This CDR3 has 16 amino acids. Germline CDR1 MNHEY, CDR2 SMNVEV (reference sequence). CDR3 in amino acids: CASSLLGTGLNQPQHF. The CDR3 nucleotides read TGTGCCAGCAGTTTACTAGGGACAGGACTCAATCAGCCCCAGCATTTT.

The rearrangement uses TRBV7-9 and TRBJ1-3, with TRBD1 matching 7 bases. The CDR3 is made up of 17 amino acids. CDR1 is SEHNR, CDR2 FQNEAQ, per germline (reference sequence). The junction had 10 bases not matched to a gene; V was cut back by 5 bases and J by 0 bases. The DNA of the CDR3 is TGTGCCAGCAGCGTACCACCACAGGGGCACTCTGGAAACACCATATATTTT. This translates into CASSVPPQGHSGNTIYF.

The chain employs TRBV13 and TRBJ1-3; a weak D match, TRBD1 (6 bases). Germline values: CDR1 PRHDT, CDR2 FYEKMQ (reference sequence). The CDR3 consists of 17 residues. Trimming removed 5 bases at V and 1 base at J, with 18 bases between. CDR3 nucleotides: TGTGCCAGCAGCCTGCGCCAGGGGAGGGAGTCTGGAAACACCATATATTTT. Its translation is CASSLRQGRESGNTIYF.

This chain joins TRBV20-1 and TRBJ1-1, with TRBD1 as a possible D gene (6 bases). Germline CDR1 reads DFQATT; CDR2 reads SNEGSKA (reference sequence). There are 12 residues in the CDR3. V was trimmed by 3 bases and J by 7 bases, leaving 12 bases between them. The CDR3 region is CSASKQGFEAFF. CDR3 sequence (DNA): TGCAGTGCTAGTAAACAGGGATTTGAAGCTTTCTTT.

Only one count was recorded for this clone. One end of the junction does not line up with germline, which may come from a read error. The gene calls are TRBV6-1 and TRBJ2-5, with 16 nucleotides matching TRBD2. The germline gives CDR1 MNHNS, CDR2 SASEGT. The CDR3 extends over 17 amino acids. As DNA, the CDR3 is TGTGCCAGCAGCGAAGGGACTAGCGGGAGGGCCAGGGAGACCCAGTACTTC. The encoded protein is CASSEGTSGRARETQYF.

J is TRBJ1-3 and V is TRBV6-5; D remains unclear. Germline V CDR1 and CDR2: MNHEY, SVGAGI. Trimming took off 4 bases at V and 4 bases at J, with 11 bases between the two ends. This CDR3 contains 14 residues. CDR3 in amino acids: CASSSPGKGNTIYF. CDR3 sequence (DNA): TGTGCCAGCAGTTCCCCGGGGAAGGGAAACACCATATATTTT.

This clone was counted a single time. The chain employs TRBV12-3 or TRBV12-4 and TRBJ1-1; D not resolved. Deletions cut 8 bases from V and 7 bases from J, with 14 bases between. This CDR3 spans 12 amino acids. This CDR3 is CASQTGRSEAFF. The CDR3 DNA follows: TGTGCCAGCCAAACCGGGAGGAGTGAAGCTTTCTTT.

The chain employs TRBV4-1 and TRBJ1-3; 11 positions match TRBD1. Germline CDR1 reads MGHRA; CDR2 reads YSYEKL. CDR3 size: 13 residues. Trimming cost V 6 bases and J 7 bases; bases outside gene matches: 2. The CDR3 DNA is TGCGCCAGCAGTCGGGACAGGGGGAACACCATATATTTT. It is translated as CASSRDRGNTIYF.

About this clone: Other nucleotide sequences from this sample produce the same CDR3. V is TRBV9 and J is TRBJ1-1; 8 bases are a match to TRBD1. CDR3 length: 13 residues. Germline V gene sequence: CDR1 SGDLS, CDR2 YYNGEE. V lost 2 bases to trimming and J lost 4 bases; unmatched junction nucleotides: 1. CDR3 coding DNA: TGTGCCAGCAGCGTCACAGGGGGCACTGAAGCTTTCTTT. This translates into CASSVTGGTEAFF.

This chain connects TRBV2 to TRBJ1-4; 9 bases map to TRBD1. V lost 8 bases to trimming and J lost 6 bases; unmatched junction nucleotides: 4. The CDR3 consists of 13 residues. The germline gives CDR1 SNHLY, CDR2 FYNNEI. The CDR3 nucleotides are TGTGCCAGCGGACAGGGGAAGGATGAAAAACTGTTTTTT. It is translated as CASGQGKDEKLFF.

The chain joins TRBV2 to TRBJ1-2, with unresolved D. V lost 6 bases, J lost 3 bases, and 5 bases lay in between. Germline assignment: CDR1 SNHLY and CDR2 FYNNEI. The CDR3 is 11 residues long. The CDR3 sequence is CASRRDYGYTF. The CDR3 coding sequence is TGTGCCAGCAGGAGAGACTATGGCTACACCTTC.

This clone showed up just a few times. This chain links TRBV7-8 with TRBJ2-1; 12 bases line up with TRBD2. V gave up 5 bases and J gave up 4 bases; unmatched junction bases: 15. The CDR3 contains 19 residues. The germline CDR1 and CDR2 sequences are SGHVS and FQNEAQ. The CDR3 region is CASSPISGLAGRAYNEQFF. Here the CDR3 DNA reads TGTGCCAGCAGCCCGATATCAGGACTAGCGGGGAGGGCGTACAATGAGCAGTTCTTC. The whole variable domain, remainder taken from reference TRBV7-8 and TRBJ2-1, is GAGVSQSPRYKVAKRGQDVALRCDPISGHVSLFWYQQALGQGPEFLTYFQNEAQLDKSGLPSDRFFAERPEGSVSTLKIQRTQQEDSAVYLCASSPISGLAGRAYNEQFFGPGTRLTVL.

This chain connects TRBV19 to TRBJ1-2; TRBD1 matches 8 bases. V was clipped by 5 bases and J by 6 bases; unmatched bases: 2. Germline assignment: CDR1 LNHDA and CDR2 SQIVND (reference sequence). CDR3 size: 12 residues. CDR3 coding DNA: TGTGCCAGTAGTTCAGGGGGCGATGGCTACACCTTC. Translated: CASSSGGDGYTF.